What follows are 9 T cell receptor beta chains derived from one specimen sequenced in a study of cytomegalovirus exposure and HLA in healthy donors. Primers for the PCR totalled 60 Vbeta and 13 Jbeta. Assay used: immunoSEQ multiplex PCR; TCRdb lists only in-frame clones, some missing. Listed are around 140,000 clones; roughly 1.5% falls within the top ten. Sequencing was performed on PBMCs. These receptors all come from a woman between 40 and 50 years old in good health and CMV-seronegative.

The rearrangement links TRBV28 to TRBJ1-1, with D perhaps matching TRBD1 (5 bases). Trimming removed 2 bases at V and 11 bases at J, with 15 bases between. The CDR3 runs 13 residues. Germline assignment: CDR1 MDHEN and CDR2 SYDVKM. CDR3 sequence reads: CASSLEIRVRAFF. In nucleotides, the CDR3 is TGTGCCAGCAGTTTAGAGATCAGGGTGAGGGCTTTCTTT.

J is TRBJ1-2 and V is TRBV27, with no clear D. Trimming took off 4 bases at V and 8 bases at J, with 11 bases between the two ends. From germline, CDR1 is MNHEY and CDR2 SMNVEV (reference sequence). This CDR3 has 12 residues. The chain's CDR3 is CASSSRWEGYTF. In DNA, the CDR3 is TGTGCCAGCAGTTCCCGGTGGGAGGGCTACACCTTC.

The chain links TRBV28 to TRBJ2-2; D is possibly TRBD2 (6 bases). The CDR3 extends over 15 amino acids. Deletions cut 3 bases from V and 4 bases from J, with 12 bases between. Germline CDR1 MDHEN, CDR2 SYDVKM. The CDR3 nucleotides are TGTGCCAGCAGTTTTGGAGGGGCCCTCACCGGGGAGCTGTTTTTT. Protein sequence: CASSFGGALTGELFF.

The chain recombines TRBV7-3 with TRBJ2-1; TRBD2 matches 15 bases. The length of the CDR3 is 15 residues. The ends lost 5 bases at V and 6 bases at J; junction bases unmatched: 2. CDR1 is SGHTA, CDR2 FQGTGA, per germline. CDR3 sequence: CASSRTSGGANEQFF. Written as DNA, the CDR3 is TGTGCCAGCAGCCGGACTAGCGGGGGGGCCAATGAGCAGTTCTTC.

This chain joins TRBV2 and TRBJ2-2, with D perhaps TRBD1 (6 bases). From germline, CDR1 is SNHLY and CDR2 FYNNEI. The CDR3 contains 14 residues. The V end lost 4 bases, the J end lost 2 bases, and 8 bases lay between the germline ends. CDR3 loop: CASSGQANTGELFF. As DNA, the CDR3 is TGTGCCAGCAGTGGACAGGCTAACACCGGGGAGCTGTTTTTT.

V usage is TRBV6-5 and J usage is TRBJ1-2; weak D call: TRBD1 (6 bases). Trimming removed 4 bases from V and 6 bases from J, with 12 bases in between. Looked up from germline, CDR1 is MNHEY and CDR2 is SVGAGI. The CDR3 totals 13 residues. The CDR3 sequence is CASSFDRNNGYTF. The DNA of the CDR3 is TGTGCCAGCAGTTTCGACAGGAATAATGGCTACACCTTC.

The genes are TRBV28 and TRBJ1-1; 7 nucleotides agree with TRBD1. The CDR3 runs to 14 residues. The germline V gene encodes CDR1 MDHEN and CDR2 SYDVKM. The V and J ends lost 7 bases and 5 bases, in that order; junction bases with no gene match: 10. The CDR3 DNA reads as TGTGCCAGCATACCCGGGACAGTAGTAACTGAAGCTTTCTTT. Translating it yields CASIPGTVVTEAFF.

V gene TRBV2 combines with J gene TRBJ1-1; D not certain. CDR1 and CDR2 from the germline V gene are SNHLY and FYNNEI. V was cut by 2 bases and J by 0 bases, with 7 bases left in between. This CDR3 comprises 14 residues. Here the CDR3 DNA reads TGTGCCAGCAGTGAAATTGTTATGAACACTGAAGCTTTCTTT. Translated: CASSEIVMNTEAFF.

This chain's CDR3 is CASRGRGGGNEQFF. The CDR3 DNA reads as TGTGCCAGCCGAGGAAGGGGTGGTGGAAATGAGCAGTTCTTC. The chain links TRBV6-1 to TRBJ2-1; a possible D gene is TRBD1 (5 bases). V was pared by 8 bases and J by 7 bases, with 18 bases between. Germline V gene data show CDR1 as MNHNS and CDR2 as SASEGT. CDR3 length: 14 amino acids.